A selection of T cell receptor beta chains follows, all from one sample in a study of cytomegalovirus exposure and HLA in healthy donors. Profiled with immunoSEQ multiplex PCR; TCRdb holds only in-frame clones, not every one. Among some 90,000 clones listed, about 80% were seen once. The sample comprised PBMCs. The receptors come from a female donor in good health and CMV-seronegative. CDR3s include the opening cysteine and the closing phenylalanine or tryptophan. Fields, in order: clone size, J gene, V gene, D gene, CDR3 protein, CDR3 DNA. The D gene is left open where the match is weak. Rows may omit the clone size; those that give it use once, few, many or a size class.

NA	TRBJ1-5	TRBV6-5	TRBD1	CASSRQGANQPQHF	TGTGCCAGCAGCCGACAGGGGGCCAATCAGCCCCAGCATTTT
NA	TRBJ2-7	TRBV6-5	NA	CASSPDFNSEQYF	TGTGCCAGCAGTCCGGACTTTAATAGCGAGCAGTACTTC
once	TRBJ2-3	TRBV6-5	NA	CASSYTGADTQYF	TGTGCCAGCAGTTACACCGGAGCAGATACGCAGTATTTT
once	TRBJ2-6	TRBV4-2	NA	CGSSERARSSGANVLTF	TGTGGCAGCAGCGAGAGAGCCCGAAGCTCTGGGGCCAACGTCCTGACTTTC
NA	TRBJ1-5	TRBV6-5	TRBD1	CASSPIQGNQPQHF	TGTGCCAGCAGTCCAATACAGGGGAATCAGCCCCAGCATTTT
NA	TRBJ1-1	TRBV28	TRBD1	CASSLLTGETEAFF	TGTGCCAGCAGTTTGCTGACAGGGGAGACTGAAGCTTTCTTT
once	TRBJ1-3	TRBV29-1	TRBD1	CSVKGGERNTIYF	TGCAGCGTTAAAGGGGGCGAGAGAAACACCATATATTTT
NA	TRBJ2-1	TRBV15	NA	CATSLIEGGYSYNEQFF	TGTGCCACCAGCCTCATCGAGGGGGGGTACTCCTACAATGAGCAGTTCTTC
few	TRBJ1-1	TRBV29-1	TRBD1	CSVGTGVVTEAFF	TGCAGCGTCGGGACAGGGGTAGTGACTGAAGCTTTCTTT
once	TRBJ2-1	TRBV2	TRBD1	CASSEDRGVNEQFF	TGTGCCAGCAGTGAGGACAGGGGGGTAAATGAGCAGTTCTTC
NA	TRBJ1-5	TRBV19	TRBD1	CASSSTGISNQPQHF	TGTGCCAGTAGTTCGACAGGGATCAGCAATCAGCCCCAGCATTTT
NA	TRBJ1-1	TRBV30	NA	CAWRERDTAFF	TGTGCCTGGAGGGAACGGGACACGGCTTTCTTT
NA	TRBJ2-3	TRBV10-3	TRBD2	CAIRAAGGGTDTQYF	TGTGCCATCAGGGCAGCGGGAGGGGGCACAGATACGCAGTATTTT
NA	TRBJ1-1	TRBV14	TRBD1	CASSHGTVMNTEAFF	TGTGCCAGCAGCCACGGGACAGTTATGAACACTGAAGCTTTCTTT
NA	TRBJ1-1	TRBV7-8	NA	CASSLGGAEAFF	TGTGCCAGCAGCTTAGGGGGAGCTGAAGCTTTCTTT
NA	TRBJ2-3	TRBV19	NA	CASSWDSRDTQYF	TGTGCCAGTAGTTGGGACTCAAGAGATACGCAGTATTTT
NA	TRBJ2-7	TRBV19	NA	CASSPPDTYEQYF	TGTGCCAGTAGTCCCCCAGATACCTACGAGCAGTACTTC
few	TRBJ1-1	TRBV11-2	NA	CASSLPTGSTEAFF	TGTGCCAGCAGCCTACCGACAGGTTCCACTGAAGCTTTCTTT